Sequencing of this TCR beta chain was carried out in a study of cytomegalovirus exposure and HLA in healthy donors. CDR3 size: 16 residues. Germline V gene data show CDR1 as SGHRS and CDR2 as YFSETQ. Trimming left V 3 bases short and J 7 bases short, with 19 bases between. Study conclusions and caveats: Within the 120 or so validation repertoires, first-cohort TCR clusters tended to co-occur, according to a later analysis. Listed as cytomegalovirus-associated were over 150 TCR beta chains. There were a few CMV-associated chains whose specificity for CMV antigens was confirmed in vitro. Accounts indicate the classifier identified cytomegalovirus status with strong specificity and sensitivity.

The repertoire was sequenced with immunoSEQ multiplex PCR; TCRdb's copy has only in-frame clones and lacks some. The table includes more than 55,000 clones, about 90% detected once. Points on this clone: What it binds is unknown.

The sample taken for sequencing was PBMCs. The chain uses TRBV5-1 and TRBJ2-2, with a weak D call TRBD1 (6 bases). The source of this sequence is a woman younger than 30 in good health and CMV-seronegative. CDR3 in DNA: TGCGCCAGCAGCTCCACCCGGGACACCAGGCGCGGGGAGCTGTTTTTT. Its translation: CASSSTRDTRRGELFF.